This T cell receptor beta chain originates from a study of blood T cells in healthy people across ages. Study outcomes and limitations: Significant beta diversity loss was already apparent by age approximately 38, declining roughly linearly.

A second 7 to 11 cycle PCR used barcoded and J-beta primers. The template-switch adaptor, which had 12 random nucleotides, put a tag on each cDNA molecule. Via MiXCR, TCRdb re-called the 5' RACE reads, giving one row per CDR3 protein. The table lists hundreds of thousands of distinct CDR3 sequences, roughly 53% of them singletons, with approximately 40% in the top ten. Worth noting for this clonotype: Its antigen is not known.

The TCR sequence derives from a man older than 75 in good health. Specimen: blood.

The CDR3 protein is CSAQPQGSYGYTF. The CDR3 coding sequence is TGCAGCGCCCAACCACAGGGTAGCTATGGCTACACCTTC. The chain joins TRBV29-1 to TRBJ1-2; a possible D gene is TRBD1 (6 bases). The germline CDR1 and CDR2 sequences are SQVTM and ANQGSEA. This CDR3 region has 13 residues. Trimming left V 7 bases short and J 4 bases short, with 16 bases between.